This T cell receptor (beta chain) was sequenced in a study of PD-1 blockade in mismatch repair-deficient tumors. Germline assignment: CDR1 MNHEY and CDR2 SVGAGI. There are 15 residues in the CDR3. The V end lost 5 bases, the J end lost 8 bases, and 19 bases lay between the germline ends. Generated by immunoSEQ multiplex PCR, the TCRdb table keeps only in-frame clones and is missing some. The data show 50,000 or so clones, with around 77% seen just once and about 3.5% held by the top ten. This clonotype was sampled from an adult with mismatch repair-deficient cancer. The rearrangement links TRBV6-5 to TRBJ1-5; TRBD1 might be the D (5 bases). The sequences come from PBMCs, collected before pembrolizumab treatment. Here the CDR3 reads CASSPSGQGGKPQHF. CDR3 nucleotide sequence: TGTGCCAGCAGTCCTTCGGGGCAGGGTGGGAAGCCCCAGCATTTT.